These 30 T cell receptor beta chains came from one sample sequenced in a study of prognosis after radiotherapy for stage I lung cancer. With two-round multiplex PCR, TCR beta CDR3 sequences were amplified from genomic DNA. During first-round PCR, primers specific to each TRBV and TRBJ gene were used. One entry per CDR3 protein, called by TCRdb with MiXCR from the multiplex PCR reads. Of around 30,000 distinct CDR3 sequences in the sample, nearly 35% were seen once. Material: PBMCs, obtained before or after stereotactic body radiation therapy (not recorded which). These receptor sequences come from a donor of 50 years or more with non-small cell lung cancer.

The sample holds many counts of this clonotype. The chain employs TRBV2 and TRBJ2-7; TRBD1 aligns across 8 bases. CDR3 length: 13 residues. Losses at the gene ends were 8 bases for V and 5 bases for J; bases not matched to a gene: 8. From germline, CDR1 is SNHLY and CDR2 FYNNEI. The chain's CDR3 is CASRAGGTNEQYF. In nucleotides, the CDR3 is TGTGCCAGCCGGGCAGGGGGCACGAACGAGCAGTACTTC.

The table lists this clonotype with many counts. This chain connects TRBV30 to TRBJ2-5, with a possible D match to TRBD1 (9 bases). The CDR3 loop spans 17 amino acids. Germline V gene data show CDR1 as GTSNPN and CDR2 as SVGIG (reference sequence). The V end lost 2 bases, the J end lost 5 bases, and 24 bases lay between the germline ends. This chain's CDR3 is CAWSSRQGVRGGETQYF. CDR3 nucleotides: TGTGCCTGGAGTTCCCGACAGGGGGTCCGCGGGGGGGAGACCCAGTACTTC.

This clonotype has a count of ten or more. V and J are TRBV7-8 and TRBJ2-7; D may be TRBD1 or TRBD2 (10 bases each). CDR1 and CDR2 from the germline V gene are SGHVS and FQNEAQ. The germline V and J ends were trimmed by 5 bases and 0 bases, with 38 bases remaining between them. The CDR3 totals 23 residues. The CDR3 is CASSPATGGFGLAGEGSSYEQYF. CDR3 nucleotide sequence: TGTGCCAGCAGCCCCGCGACAGGGGGCTTTGGGCTAGCGGGAGAGGGAAGCTCCTACGAGCAGTACTTC.

Turning to this clonotype: A read error may account for a junction end that differs from germline. V and J are TRBV10-3 and TRBJ2-2, with D tentatively TRBD2 (6 bases). This CDR3 is 14 amino acids long. Germline loops: CDR1 ENHRY, CDR2 SYGVKD. CDR3: CASVPGDPTWELFF. CDR3 nucleotide sequence: TGTGCCAGCGTGCCGGGGGACCCCACCTGGGAGCTGTTTTTT.

On this clonotype itself: A read error likely explains this, since a far larger clone differs by one base. The chain is built from TRBV6-5 and TRBJ2-1; 7 nucleotides match TRBD1. Looked up from germline, CDR1 is MNHEY and CDR2 is SVGAGI. The CDR3 loop spans 15 amino acids. Trimming took 0 bases from V and 5 from J; bases not matched to a gene: 4. Written as DNA, the CDR3 is TGTGCCAGCAGTTACTCGACAGGGTCCAACAATGAGCAGTTCTTC. Translated: CASSYSTGSNNEQFF.

This clonotype was observed a handful of times. A much larger clone lies a single base off, so this may be a read error. The chain couples TRBV19 to TRBJ1-5; no definite D call. Trimming took 0 bases from V and 2 from J, leaving 14 bases between them. This CDR3 has 17 residues. Germline loops: CDR1 LNHDA, CDR2 SQIVND (reference sequence). The CDR3 nucleotides are TGTGCCAGTAGTATAGATATGACCCCGGGAGGCAATCAGCCCCAGCATTTT. It is translated as CASSIDMTPGGNQPQHF.

V gene TRBV12-3 or TRBV12-4 combines with J gene TRBJ1-2, with D hard to call. This CDR3 is 13 amino acids long. With 5 bases removed from V and 2 bases from J, the gap between germline ends came to 9 bases. CDR3: CASSETTNYGYTF. The CDR3 DNA sequence: TGTGCCAGCAGTGAGACGACCAACTATGGCTACACCTTC.

In its sample, this clonotype was seen many times. The CDR3 DNA reads as TGTGCCAGCAGCTTAGACGGGAATGGACTCTACGAGCAGTACTTC. This encodes CASSLDGNGLYEQYF. The rearrangement links TRBV7-9 to TRBJ2-7; a possible D gene is TRBD2 (5 bases). The CDR3 contains 15 residues. Trimming stripped 1 base from V and 3 bases from J, with 13 bases between. Germline lookup yields CDR1 SEHNR and CDR2 FQNEAQ (reference sequence).

The chain couples TRBV6-1 to TRBJ2-2; perhaps TRBD2 as D (6 bases). There are 14 residues in the CDR3. Trimming removed 7 bases from V and 6 bases from J, with 15 bases in between. CDR1 is MNHNS, CDR2 SASEGT, per germline. The chain's CDR3 is CASNIGSVSGELFF. The CDR3, as DNA: TGTGCCAGCAACATCGGGAGTGTGTCCGGGGAGCTGTTTTTT.

This clonotype showed up many times. The rearrangement joins TRBV4-1 to TRBJ1-6, with a tentative D call TRBD1 (5 bases). The CDR3 is made up of 17 amino acids. V gave up 2 bases and J gave up 4 bases, with 15 bases separating them. Germline loops: CDR1 MGHRA, CDR2 YSYEKL. In DNA, the CDR3 is TGCGCCAGCAGCCAATTTCTGTTCGGACAATATAATTCACCCCTCCACTTT. Translating gives CASSQFLFGQYNSPLHF.

This clonotype has more than one count but fewer than ten. A read error is possible here, since a much larger clone lies one base away. This chain joins TRBV19 and TRBJ1-1; D is perhaps TRBD1 (6 bases). Trimming left V 7 bases short and J 4 bases short, with 16 bases between. The CDR3 spans 14 residues. Per germline, CDR1 LNHDA and CDR2 SQIVND (reference sequence). The CDR3 sequence is CASIRTGFGTEAFF. The CDR3 coding sequence is TGTGCCAGTATACGAACAGGGTTTGGCACTGAAGCTTTCTTT.

The rearrangement joins TRBV3-1 to TRBJ2-5, with D maybe TRBD1 (7 bases). The CDR3 contains 16 residues. The germline CDR1 and CDR2 sequences are LGHDT and YNNKEL (reference sequence). Trimming took 4 bases from V and 3 from J, leaving 18 bases between them. The CDR3 region has the DNA TGTGCCAGCAGCCGACGATCAGGCAGGGGGGAAGAGACCCAGTACTTC. Protein: CASSRRSGRGEETQYF.

This clonotype has a count of ten or more. A junction boundary mismatches the germline segment, possibly from a read error. The CDR3 is CASSIFGSWNTRELFF. The CDR3 nucleotides read TGTGCCAGTAGTATCTTCGGCAGTTGGAACACCAGGGAGCTGTTTTTT. This chain joins TRBV19 and TRBJ2-2; D unclear. Germline V lookup: CDR1 LNHDA, CDR2 SQIVND (reference sequence). This CDR3 contains 16 residues.

As for this clonotype: The junction shows a germline mismatch at one end, possibly a read error. The chain is built from TRBV6-1 and TRBJ2-7; 7 bases line up with TRBD1. The CDR3 sequence is 16 residues long. The germline gives CDR1 MNHNS, CDR2 SASEGT. CDR3 DNA: TGTGCCCGCAGTGAAGCCCCCGTGACAGGGCCGGGGGAGCAGTACTTC. Amino acids: CARSEAPVTGPGEQYF.

This clonotype was detected ten times or more. The chain combines TRBV28 with TRBJ2-5, with 7 bases that match TRBD2. This CDR3 is built from 13 residues. In germline, CDR1 is MDHEN, CDR2 SYDVKM. The V segment lost 1 base and the J segment 5 bases; nucleotides outside the gene matches: 1. The CDR3 region is CASSLYGRETQYF. The DNA of the CDR3 is TGTGCCAGCAGTTTATACGGGAGGGAGACCCAGTACTTC.

This clonotype was seen repeatedly, ten times or more. The rearrangement uses TRBV12-3 or TRBV12-4 and TRBJ1-4; 10 bases are shared with TRBD1. This CDR3 is 15 amino acids long. V shed 1 base and J 11 bases; nucleotides not matched to a gene: 7. CDR3 region: CASSLGTGGYRKLFF. The CDR3 region has the DNA TGTGCCAGCAGTTTAGGGACAGGGGGTTATAGGAAACTGTTTTTT.

This clonotype was seen repeatedly, ten times or more. The gene calls are TRBV20-1 and TRBJ1-5; D ambiguous. V lost 3 bases and J 2 bases, leaving 8 bases between the germline ends. The CDR3 consists of 13 residues. Per the germline V gene, CDR1 is DFQATT and CDR2 is SNEGSKA (reference sequence). As DNA, the CDR3 is TGCAGTGCTAGGGGGAAAGGCAATCAGCCCCAGCATTTT. It is translated as CSARGKGNQPQHF.

This clonotype has only one observation. One junction end does not reproduce the germline sequence, and a read error may be involved. V and J are TRBV12-3 or TRBV12-4 and TRBJ2-1; D perhaps matches TRBD2 (5 bases). The CDR3 length is 15 residues. Here the CDR3 reads CTSSLGVAGYNEQFF. The CDR3 bases are TGTACCAGCAGCCTCGGGGTAGCTGGATACAATGAGCAGTTCTTC.

There are many counts of this clonotype. The genes are TRBV6-1 and TRBJ1-2, with 8 bases lining up with TRBD1. CDR1 MNHNS and CDR2 SASEGT come from the germline V gene. The CDR3 is 13 amino acids. The V and J ends lost 6 bases and 5 bases, in that order; junction bases with no gene match: 5. This CDR3 reads CASRATGGYGYTF. Written as DNA, the CDR3 is TGTGCCAGCAGAGCCACAGGGGGTTATGGCTACACCTTC.

This clonotype was recorded many times. This chain uses TRBV11-3 with TRBJ2-1; D is uncertain. Per the germline V gene, CDR1 is SGHNT and CDR2 is YENEEA. Trimming removed 5 bases at V and 4 bases at J, with 9 bases between. The CDR3 covers 13 residues. The CDR3 DNA reads as TGTGCCAGCAGCCGAACAGATTACAATGAGCAGTTCTTC. It encodes CASSRTDYNEQFF.

This clonotype was picked up a small number of times. A far larger clone is a single base away, which makes a read error likely. The V call is TRBV6-2 or TRBV6-3, the J call TRBJ2-5, with 7 bases aligning to TRBD2. The CDR3 covers 17 residues. V trimming: 5 bases; J trimming: 4 bases; junction bases outside the gene matches: 16. Per the germline V gene, CDR1 is MNHEY and CDR2 is SVGEGT. In nucleotides, the CDR3 is TGTGCCAGCAGTCCGGGAGGAGCTAGCTGGAGAGGAGAGACCCAGTACTTC. Amino acids: CASSPGGASWRGETQYF.

The genes are TRBV10-3 and TRBJ2-2; 12 positions match TRBD2. The length of the CDR3 is 13 residues. The ends lost 8 bases at V and 5 bases at J; junction bases unmatched: 0. Looked up from germline, CDR1 is ENHRY and CDR2 is SYGVKD. CDR3 bases: TGTGCCATCGGGACTAGCGGGACCGGGGAGCTGTTTTTT. Translated, it gives CAIGTSGTGELFF.

This clonotype was recorded at least ten times. The rearrangement uses TRBV28 and TRBJ1-5, with D unclear. This CDR3 has 15 amino acids. V gave up 7 bases and J gave up 5 bases, with 18 bases separating them. Germline V gives CDR1 MDHEN, CDR2 SYDVKM. CDR3 in DNA: TGTGCCAGCACCCCGGCGAGTTTTGGGGATCAGCCCCAGCATTTT. Protein product: CASTPASFGDQPQHF. Looking up the rest from reference TRBV28 and TRBJ1-5 gives the full variable domain: DVKVTQSSRYLVKRTGEKVFLECVQDMDHENMFWYRQDPGLGLRLIYFSYDVKMKEKGDIPEGYSVSREKKERFSLILESASTNQTSMYLCASTPASFGDQPQHFGDGTRLSIL.

This clonotype was recorded many times. The chain carries TRBV30 and TRBJ1-3; no firm D call. Germline lookup yields CDR1 GTSNPN and CDR2 SVGIG (reference sequence). CDR3 length: 13 residues. V gave up 0 bases and J gave up 0 bases, with 3 bases separating them. CDR3 coding DNA: TGTGCCTGGAGTGTATTCTCTGGAAACACCATATATTTT. Translated: CAWSVFSGNTIYF.

Worth noting for this clonotype: Only one base separates this from a far larger clonotype, so it likely reflects a read error. The genes are TRBV7-2 and TRBJ1-3, with D perhaps matching TRBD1 (5 bases). Germline V gene sequence: CDR1 SGHTA, CDR2 FQGNSA. Trimming left V 6 bases short and J 0 bases short, with 15 bases between. The CDR3 has 16 residues. CDR3: CASRPWGDSSGNTIYF. The CDR3 DNA follows: TGTGCCAGCAGACCTTGGGGGGATAGCTCTGGAAACACCATATATTTT.

This chain connects TRBV4-1 to TRBJ2-1; 8 positions match TRBD2. The CDR3 totals 18 residues. V lost 4 bases, J lost 2 bases, and 13 bases stayed unmatched. The germline CDR1 and CDR2 sequences are MGHRA and YSYEKL. The CDR3 protein is CASSRPRGSGDPYNEQFF. Written as DNA, the CDR3 is TGCGCCAGCAGCCGCCCGAGGGGTAGCGGGGACCCCTACAATGAGCAGTTCTTC.

At least ten counts were recorded for this clonotype. The V call is TRBV5-1, the J call TRBJ2-6, with TRBD2 as a possible D gene (6 bases). Trimming cost V 4 bases and J 1 base, with 9 bases left between them. CDR1 and CDR2 (germline): SGHRS, YFSETQ. The CDR3 totals 15 residues. CDR3 protein: CASSPGLSGANVLTF. For the CDR3, the DNA is TGCGCCAGCAGCCCAGGACTATCTGGGGCCAACGTCCTGACTTTC.

This clonotype has at least ten counts. This sequence joins TRBV2 and TRBJ2-1; D remains unclear. This CDR3 region has 14 residues. V was trimmed by 6 bases and J by 4 bases, leaving 13 bases between them. Germline V CDR1 and CDR2: SNHLY, FYNNEI. CDR3 region: CASRNGDSYNEQFF. CDR3 coding DNA: TGTGCCAGCAGGAATGGAGACTCTTACAATGAGCAGTTCTTC. The full variable domain, in which reference TRBV2 and TRBJ2-1 provide the parts outside the CDR3, is EPEVTQTPSHQVTQMGQEVILRCVPISNHLYFYWYRQILGQKVEFLVSFYNNEISEKSEIFDDQFSVERPDGSNFTLKIRSTKLEDSAMYFCASRNGDSYNEQFFGPGTRLTVL.

Ten or more counts support this clonotype. The chain carries TRBV19 and TRBJ1-5, with D possibly TRBD1 on 5 matching bases. This CDR3 comprises 13 residues. Between the trimmed V and J ends, which lost 3 bases and 6 bases, there was a span of 9 bases. Germline V CDR1 and CDR2: LNHDA, SQIVND (reference sequence). This chain's CDR3 is CASSMGGGQPQHF. The CDR3 nucleotides read TGTGCCAGTAGTATGGGGGGGGGTCAGCCCCAGCATTTT.

This clonotype appeared many times. The chain combines TRBV11-2 with TRBJ2-4; 13 bases are a match to TRBD2. Germline values: CDR1 SGHAT, CDR2 FQNNGV. J was trimmed by 3 bases and V by 4 bases; bases with no gene match: 3. This CDR3 region has 16 residues. CDR3 region: CASSYTSGGGKNIQYF. The CDR3 DNA sequence: TGTGCCAGCAGCTACACTAGCGGGGGGGGCAAAAACATTCAGTACTTC.